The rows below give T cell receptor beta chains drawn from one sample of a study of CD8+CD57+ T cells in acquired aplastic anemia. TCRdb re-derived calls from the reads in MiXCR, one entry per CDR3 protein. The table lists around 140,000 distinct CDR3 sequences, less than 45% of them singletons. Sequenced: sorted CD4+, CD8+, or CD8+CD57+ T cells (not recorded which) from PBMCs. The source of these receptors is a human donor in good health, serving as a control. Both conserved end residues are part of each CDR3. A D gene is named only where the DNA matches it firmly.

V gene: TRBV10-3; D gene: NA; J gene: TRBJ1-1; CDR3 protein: CASSENAVVSAAFF
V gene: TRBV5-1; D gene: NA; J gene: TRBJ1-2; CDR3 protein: CASSLVGWEYGYTF
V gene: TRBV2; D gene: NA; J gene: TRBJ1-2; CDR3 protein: CASSVDTGGYTF
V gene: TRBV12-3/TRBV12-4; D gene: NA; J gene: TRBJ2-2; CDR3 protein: CASTLLATGELFF
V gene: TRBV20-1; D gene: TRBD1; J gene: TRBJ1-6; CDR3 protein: CSARHTQDRAALHF
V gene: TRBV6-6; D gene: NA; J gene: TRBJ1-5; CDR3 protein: CASSYDPRGGQPQHF
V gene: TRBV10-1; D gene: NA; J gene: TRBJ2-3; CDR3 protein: CASDSTDTQYF
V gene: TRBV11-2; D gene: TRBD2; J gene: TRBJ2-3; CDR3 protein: CASKRAGGKTSTDTQYF
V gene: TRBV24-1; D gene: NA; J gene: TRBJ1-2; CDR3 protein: CATSDFGFYGYTF
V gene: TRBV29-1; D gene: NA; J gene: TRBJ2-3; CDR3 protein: CSVGSRYTDTQYF
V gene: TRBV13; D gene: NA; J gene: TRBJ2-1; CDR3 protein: CASSFSHTNNEQFF
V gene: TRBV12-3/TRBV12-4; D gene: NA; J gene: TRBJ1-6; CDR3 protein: CASSLYRGETLHF